The 15 T cell receptor beta chains in this list originate from one sample, sequenced in a study of blood T cells in healthy people across ages. The use of a sample-barcoded 5' primer and a J-beta primer mix characterized a second PCR of roughly 7 to 11 cycles. One entry per CDR3 protein, called by TCRdb with MiXCR from the 5' RACE reads. The repertoire has around 1.5 million distinct CDR3 sequences, roughly 32% of them found once; the top ten carry approximately 10%. The sample taken for sequencing was blood. The origin of the receptors is a woman aged 25-40 years in good health.

This rearrangement joins TRBV20-1 to TRBJ1-2; D unresolved. The CDR3 is 10 residues long. The germline CDR1 and CDR2 sequences are DFQATT and SNEGSKA (reference sequence). Trimming removed 5 bases at V and 6 bases at J, with 7 bases between. CDR3 DNA: TGCAGTGCTGGAAAAAATGGCTACACCTTC. It encodes CSAGKNGYTF.

This rearrangement joins TRBV3-1 to TRBJ2-3; D perhaps matches TRBD1 (6 bases). Germline CDR1 and CDR2: LGHDT and YNNKEL (reference sequence). CDR3 length equals 15 residues. With 1 base removed from V and 4 bases from J, the gap between germline ends came to 12 bases. The CDR3 reads CASSQASGTPDTQYF. CDR3 nucleotide sequence: TGTGCCAGCAGCCAAGCCTCGGGGACACCAGATACGCAGTATTTT.

The chain combines TRBV4-2 with TRBJ2-5, with D uncertain. The DNA end is a closer match to TRBJ2-7, so the J assignment may be wrong. This CDR3 contains 15 residues. Germline V gene sequence: CDR1 LGHNA, CDR2 YNFKEQ. DNA for the CDR3: TGTGCCAGCAGCCAAGCAGAACAGACTCTCTACGAGCAGTACTTC. Amino acid sequence: CASSQAEQTLYEQYF.

V is TRBV4-1 and J is TRBJ2-1; perhaps TRBD2 as D (6 bases). Germline values: CDR1 MGHRA, CDR2 YSYEKL. With 2 bases removed from V and 8 bases from J, the gap between germline ends came to 13 bases. The CDR3 runs to 14 residues. CDR3 sequence (DNA): TGCGCCAGCAGCCAAACGGGACTCAACGATGAGCAGTTCTTC. Translated, it gives CASSQTGLNDEQFF.

The gene calls are TRBV6-6 and TRBJ1-6; 9 bases fit TRBD1. J was trimmed by 10 bases and V by 0 bases; bases with no gene match: 7. The CDR3 has 16 residues. CDR1 is MNHNY and CDR2 is SVGAGI in the germline V gene (reference sequence). As DNA, the CDR3 is TGTGCCAGCAGTTACTCTAGGGGACAGGGAAACTCACCCCTCCACTTT. Its protein is CASSYSRGQGNSPLHF.

This chain connects TRBV20-1 to TRBJ1-6, with 9 nucleotides matching TRBD1. CDR1 is DFQATT, CDR2 SNEGSKA, per germline (reference sequence). The CDR3 extends over 15 amino acids. The trim removed 2 bases at V and 6 bases at J, leaving 5 bases unmatched. The CDR3 coding sequence is TGCAGTGCTAGAAGTCGACAGGGGGGTAATTCACCCCTCCACTTT. This sequence encodes CSARSRQGGNSPLHF.

The rearrangement links TRBV9 to TRBJ1-1, with a possible D match to TRBD1 (5 bases). This CDR3 spans 16 amino acids. The germline V gene has CDR1 SGDLS and CDR2 YYNGEE. V was pared by 0 bases and J by 0 bases, with 12 bases between. The CDR3 spells CASSVGGPQMNTEAFF. The CDR3 nucleotides are TGTGCCAGCAGCGTAGGGGGACCTCAAATGAACACTGAAGCTTTCTTT.

This clonotype has at least ten counts. The chain carries TRBV25-1 and TRBJ2-7, with D perhaps assigned TRBD1 or TRBD2 (5 bases each). The CDR3 is 13 amino acids. V was pared by 2 bases and J by 5 bases, with 10 bases between. Germline lookup yields CDR1 MGHDK and CDR2 SYGVNS. The CDR3 region has the DNA TGTGCCAGCAGTGAACCAGGGACCCACGAGCAGTACTTC. Amino acid sequence: CASSEPGTHEQYF.

A few counts support this clonotype. The CDR3 DNA sequence: TGTGCCAGCAGCTCCCCTGGACTAGCGGCCTCCACGCAGTATTTT. Encoded protein: CASSSPGLAASTQYF. The chain carries TRBV7-9 and TRBJ2-3; 10 bases agree with TRBD2. CDR1 and CDR2 from the germline V gene are SEHNR and FQNEAQ (reference sequence). Losses at the gene ends were 4 bases for V and 9 bases for J; bases not matched to a gene: 10. The CDR3 contains 15 residues.

This chain joins TRBV3-1 and TRBJ2-1, with D perhaps TRBD1 (5 bases). The germline V and J ends were trimmed by 3 bases and 0 bases, with 9 bases remaining between them. This CDR3 contains 15 residues. Germline CDR1 and CDR2: LGHDT and YNNKEL (reference sequence). The CDR3, as DNA: TGTGCCAGCAGCCAGGACATGAGCTCCTACAATGAGCAGTTCTTC. Amino acid sequence: CASSQDMSSYNEQFF.

This clonotype was counted many times. The chain combines TRBV20-1 with TRBJ2-3; TRBD2 matches 10 bases. Germline V gives CDR1 DFQATT, CDR2 SNEGSKA (reference sequence). CDR3 length: 15 residues. Trimming removed 7 bases from V and 2 bases from J; junction bases left unmatched: 9. This CDR3 is CSVQPSGRNTDTQYF. CDR3 coding DNA: TGCAGTGTTCAACCTAGCGGGAGAAACACAGATACGCAGTATTTT.

This rearrangement joins TRBV30 to TRBJ1-2; no clear D gene. Germline V gene lookup returns CDR1 GTSNPN and CDR2 SVGIG (reference sequence). V lost 1 base and J lost 4, with 10 bases in between. This CDR3 region has 13 residues. The CDR3 region is CAWSGAYLYGYTF. As DNA, the CDR3 is TGTGCCTGGAGTGGGGCTTACCTCTATGGCTACACCTTC.

The chain couples TRBV28 to TRBJ2-7, with a tentative D call TRBD2 (6 bases). The CDR3 totals 17 residues. Germline V lookup: CDR1 MDHEN, CDR2 SYDVKM. The V end lost 5 bases, the J end lost 3 bases, and 23 bases lay between the germline ends. The CDR3 DNA reads TGTGCCAGCAGTCCCCTCGGCCTCCAGCGGGCTAACTACGAGCAGTACTTC. As protein: CASSPLGLQRANYEQYF.

On this clonotype itself: At one end the junction does not follow the germline gene, possibly because of a read error. J is TRBJ1-4 and V is TRBV6-6; tentatively, D is TRBD1 (5 bases). CDR3 length: 16 amino acids. Germline loops: CDR1 MNHNY, CDR2 SVGAGI (reference sequence). The CDR3 DNA sequence: TGTGCCAGCAGTTACTTGGGACCCCTGAGTAATGAAAACCTGTTTTTT. Protein product: CASSYLGPLSNENLFF.

J is TRBJ2-7 and V is TRBV6-1; possible D gene TRBD2, 5 bases. The CDR3 runs to 13 residues. Germline lookup yields CDR1 MNHNS and CDR2 SASEGT. Trimming left V 8 bases short and J 2 bases short, with 13 bases between. The CDR3 protein is CASGTTSTYEQYF. The CDR3 DNA reads TGTGCCAGCGGAACAACTAGTACCTACGAGCAGTACTTC.